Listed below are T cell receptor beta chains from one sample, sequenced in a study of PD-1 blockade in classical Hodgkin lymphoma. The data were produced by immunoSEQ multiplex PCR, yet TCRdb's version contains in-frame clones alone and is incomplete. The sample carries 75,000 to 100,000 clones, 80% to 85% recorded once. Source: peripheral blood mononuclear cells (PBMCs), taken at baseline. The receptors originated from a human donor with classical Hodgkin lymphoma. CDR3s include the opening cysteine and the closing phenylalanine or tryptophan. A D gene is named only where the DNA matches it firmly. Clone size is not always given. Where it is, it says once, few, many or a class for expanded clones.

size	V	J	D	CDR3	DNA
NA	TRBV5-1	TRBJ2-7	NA	CASSLGVGGLGTYEQYF	TGCGCCAGCAGCTTGGGCGTGGGGGGGCTGGGCACCTACGAGCAGTACTTC
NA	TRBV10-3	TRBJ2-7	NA	CAISGTPNYEQYF	TGTGCCATCAGTGGGACACCAAACTACGAGCAGTACTTC
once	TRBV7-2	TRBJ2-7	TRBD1	CASSPDRVSYEQYF	TGTGCCAGCAGCCCTGACAGGGTGTCCTACGAGCAGTACTTC
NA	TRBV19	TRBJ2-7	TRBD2	CASSITSGSLYEQYF	TGTGCCAGTAGTATAACTAGCGGGAGTTTGTACGAGCAGTACTTC
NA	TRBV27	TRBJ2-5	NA	CASSWSGAETQYF	TGTGCCAGCAGTTGGTCGGGGGCAGAGACCCAGTACTTC
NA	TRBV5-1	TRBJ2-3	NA	CASSPPTDTQYF	TGCGCCAGCAGCCCTCCCACAGATACGCAGTATTTT
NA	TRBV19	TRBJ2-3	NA	CASSKEGPDTQYF	TGTGCCAGTAGTAAGGAGGGCCCAGATACGCAGTATTTT
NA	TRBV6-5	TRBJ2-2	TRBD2	CASTLSGIHTGELFF	TGTGCCAGCACCCTTAGCGGGATCCACACCGGGGAGCTGTTTTTT
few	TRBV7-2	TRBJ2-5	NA	CASSFRGRRETQYF	TGTGCCAGCAGCTTCCGGGGCAGGCGAGAGACCCAGTACTTC
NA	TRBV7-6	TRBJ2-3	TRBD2	CASSLGSGSPLLTDTQYF	TGTGCCAGCAGCTTAGGAAGCGGGAGCCCCCTCCTCACAGATACGCAGTATTTT
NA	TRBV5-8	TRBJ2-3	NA	CASSSLQGYYTQYF	TGTGCCAGCAGCTCCCTGCAGGGTTACTATACGCAGTATTTT
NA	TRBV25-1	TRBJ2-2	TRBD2	CASSFRTSGRNTGELFF	TGTGCCAGCAGTTTTAGGACTAGCGGGAGGAACACCGGGGAGCTGTTTTTT
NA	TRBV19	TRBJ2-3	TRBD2	CASSWSLAGGDTQYF	TGTGCCAGTAGTTGGAGTCTAGCGGGAGGCGATACGCAGTATTTT
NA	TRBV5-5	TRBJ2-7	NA	CASSLYLGNYEQYF	TGTGCCAGCAGCTTGTATCTCGGGAACTACGAGCAGTACTTC
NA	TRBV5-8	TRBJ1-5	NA	CASSLGGLQPQHF	TGTGCCAGCAGCTTAGGGGGGCTTCAGCCCCAGCATTTT
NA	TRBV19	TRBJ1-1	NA	CASTRGFGMNTEAFF	TGTGCCAGTACTCGCGGTTTTGGCATGAACACTGAAGCTTTCTTT
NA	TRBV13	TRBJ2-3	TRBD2	CASRSTAGGPIDTQYF	TGTGCCAGCAGATCCACCGCGGGAGGGCCCATCGATACGCAGTATTTT
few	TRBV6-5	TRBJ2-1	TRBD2	CASSSTGLAGGEQFF	TGTGCCAGCAGTTCCACGGGACTAGCGGGGGGTGAGCAGTTCTTC
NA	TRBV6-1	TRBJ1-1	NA	CATTQNTEAFF	TGTGCCACCACCCAGAACACTGAAGCTTTCTTT
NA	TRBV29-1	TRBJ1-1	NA	CSVYREGNTEAFF	TGCAGCGTATACAGGGAGGGGAACACTGAAGCTTTCTTT